The clone carrying this T cell receptor (beta chain) appeared once. Its cognate antigen is unknown. These data belong to a study of T-cell memory formation after mild COVID-19. Study-level information: The TCR clusters were mostly specific to one donor. Study observations and caveats: Researchers found some responding clones in pre-infection memory, a sign that cross-reactive memory joined.

From the 5' RACE reads, TCRdb called clonotypes with MiXCR, one entry per CDR3 protein. This table holds more than 300,000 distinct CDR3 sequences, approximately 22% found once. Germline assignment: CDR1 MNHEY and CDR2 SVGAGI. This CDR3 region has 14 residues. V lost 5 bases and J lost 9; bases outside the gene matches: 10. The sequencing sample was made of PBMCs or a T cell subset sorted from them (not recorded which). The receptor's source is a man between 18 and 29 years old who had mild COVID-19 (a few samples of this study predate the infection). Cell type and time point are not known. The rearrangement joins TRBV6-5 to TRBJ2-4; 7 nucleotides match TRBD1. The CDR3 DNA follows: TGTGCCAGCAGTCAAGGGGGCGTTTGGGGCATTCAGTACTTC. Protein: CASSQGGVWGIQYF.